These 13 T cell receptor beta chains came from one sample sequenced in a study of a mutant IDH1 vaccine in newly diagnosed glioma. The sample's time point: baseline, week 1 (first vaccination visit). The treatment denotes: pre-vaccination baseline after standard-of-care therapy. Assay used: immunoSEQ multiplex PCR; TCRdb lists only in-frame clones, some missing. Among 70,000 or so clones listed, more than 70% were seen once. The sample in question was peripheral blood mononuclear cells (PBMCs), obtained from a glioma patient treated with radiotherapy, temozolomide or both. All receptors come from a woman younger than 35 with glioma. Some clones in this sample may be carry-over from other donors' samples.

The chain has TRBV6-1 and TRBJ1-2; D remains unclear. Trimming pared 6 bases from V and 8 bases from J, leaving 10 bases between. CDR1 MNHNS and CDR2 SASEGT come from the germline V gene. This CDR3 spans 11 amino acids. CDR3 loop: CASSDSVGYTF. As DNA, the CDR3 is TGTGCCAGCAGCGACTCCGTAGGCTACACCTTC.

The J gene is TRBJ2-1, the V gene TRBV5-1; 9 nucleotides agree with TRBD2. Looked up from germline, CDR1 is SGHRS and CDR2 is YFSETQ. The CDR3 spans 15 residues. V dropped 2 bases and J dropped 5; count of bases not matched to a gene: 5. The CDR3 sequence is CASSFSGSGNNEQFF. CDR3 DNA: TGCGCCAGCAGCTTTAGCGGGAGTGGCAACAATGAGCAGTTCTTC.

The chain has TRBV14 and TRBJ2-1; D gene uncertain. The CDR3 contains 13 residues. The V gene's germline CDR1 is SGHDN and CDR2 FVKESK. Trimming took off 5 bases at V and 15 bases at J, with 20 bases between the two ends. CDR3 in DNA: TGTGCCAGCAGCTTCCGGGCCCCAACGTACCGGTTCTTC. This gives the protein CASSFRAPTYRFF.

The CDR3, as DNA: TGTGCCAGCAGCTTGATACAGAGCACCGGGGAGCTGTTTTTT. Its protein is CASSLIQSTGELFF. This chain connects TRBV5-6 to TRBJ2-2; no firm D call. This CDR3 has 14 residues. Germline loops: CDR1 SGHDT, CDR2 YYEEEE. Trimming took off 1 base at V and 4 bases at J, with 8 bases between the two ends.

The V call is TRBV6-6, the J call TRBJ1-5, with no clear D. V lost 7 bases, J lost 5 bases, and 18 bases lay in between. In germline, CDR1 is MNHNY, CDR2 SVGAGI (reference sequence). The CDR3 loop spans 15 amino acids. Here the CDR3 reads CASTRIEGFYQPQHF. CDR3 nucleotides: TGTGCCAGCACCCGAATCGAGGGATTTTATCAGCCCCAGCATTTT.

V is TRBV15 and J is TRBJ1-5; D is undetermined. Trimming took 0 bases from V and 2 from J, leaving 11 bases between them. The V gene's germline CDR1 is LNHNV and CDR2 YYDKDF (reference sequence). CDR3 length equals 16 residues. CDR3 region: CATSRDLTNGNQPQHF. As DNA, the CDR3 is TGTGCCACCAGCAGAGATCTGACAAACGGCAATCAGCCCCAGCATTTT.

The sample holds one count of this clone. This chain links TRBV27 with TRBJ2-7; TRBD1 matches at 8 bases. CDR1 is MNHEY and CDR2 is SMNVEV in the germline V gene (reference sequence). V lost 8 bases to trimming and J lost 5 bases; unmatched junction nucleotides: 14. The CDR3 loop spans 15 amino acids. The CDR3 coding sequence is TGTGCCAGCTCCCCGATTGGGGGACAGGAAGACGAGCAGTACTTC. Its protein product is CASSPIGGQEDEQYF.

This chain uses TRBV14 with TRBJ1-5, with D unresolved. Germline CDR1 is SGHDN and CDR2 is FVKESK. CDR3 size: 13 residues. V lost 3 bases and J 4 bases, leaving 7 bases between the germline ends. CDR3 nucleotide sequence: TGTGCCAGCAGCCAGTCTACAAATCAGCCCCAGCATTTT. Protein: CASSQSTNQPQHF.

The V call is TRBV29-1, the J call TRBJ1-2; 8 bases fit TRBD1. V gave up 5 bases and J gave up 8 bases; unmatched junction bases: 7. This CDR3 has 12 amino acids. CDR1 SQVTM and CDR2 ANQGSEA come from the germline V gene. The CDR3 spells CSVRQGAWGYTF. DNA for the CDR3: TGCAGCGTTCGGCAGGGGGCCTGGGGCTACACCTTC.

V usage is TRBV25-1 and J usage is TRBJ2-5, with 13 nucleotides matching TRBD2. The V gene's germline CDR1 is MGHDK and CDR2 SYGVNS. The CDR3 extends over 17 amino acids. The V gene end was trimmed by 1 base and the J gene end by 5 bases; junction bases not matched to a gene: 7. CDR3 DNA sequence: TGTGCCAGCAGTGAATTCGGCAGGACTAGCGGGAGTGAGACCCAGTACTTC. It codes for CASSEFGRTSGSETQYF.

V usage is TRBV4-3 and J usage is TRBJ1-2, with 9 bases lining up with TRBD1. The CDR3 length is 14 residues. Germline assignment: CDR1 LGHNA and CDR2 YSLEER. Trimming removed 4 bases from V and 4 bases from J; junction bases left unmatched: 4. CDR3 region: CASSLGTGTYGYTF. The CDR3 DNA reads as TGCGCCAGCAGCCTCGGGACAGGGACCTATGGCTACACCTTC.

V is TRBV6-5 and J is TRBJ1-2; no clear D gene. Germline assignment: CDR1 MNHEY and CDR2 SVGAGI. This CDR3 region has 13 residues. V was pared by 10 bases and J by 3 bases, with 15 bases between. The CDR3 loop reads CATMPAAYYGYTF. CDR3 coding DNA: TGTGCCACCATGCCGGCAGCCTACTATGGCTACACCTTC.

CDR3 DNA sequence: TGTGCCAGCAACCGGGGGCGAGATCAGCCCCAGCATTTT. Translated, it gives CASNRGRDQPQHF. The rearrangement links TRBV6-5 to TRBJ1-5, with TRBD1 as a possible D gene (6 bases). CDR1 MNHEY and CDR2 SVGAGI come from the germline V gene. V lost 7 bases, J lost 5 bases, and 12 bases lay in between. This CDR3 has 13 residues.